This T cell receptor beta chain stems from a study of shared clonotypes between healthy human individuals. Roughly 99 million PBMCs were counted before genomic DNA extraction. Data came from immunoSEQ multiplex PCR; TCRdb stores just in-frame clones and leaves some out. The repertoire includes about 470,000 clones, roughly 83% of them detected once, and approximately 13% sits in the top ten. The germline gives CDR1 SGHVS, CDR2 FNYEAQ. CDR3 length: 14 residues. Losses at the gene ends were 0 bases for V and 4 bases for J; bases not matched to a gene: 1. Sequenced material: PBMCs. The TCR sequence derives from a woman between 35 and 50 years old in good health. Some clones in this sample may be carry-over from other donors' samples. V is TRBV7-6 and J is TRBJ2-5, with 8 bases aligning to TRBD2. CDR3 sequence: CASSLAGTRETQYF. CDR3 sequence (DNA): TGTGCCAGCAGCTTAGCGGGGACTAGAGAGACCCAGTACTTC.